What follows are 14 T cell receptor beta chains derived from one specimen sequenced in a study of blood T cell repertoires in COVID-19. The assay was immunoSEQ multiplex PCR, and TCRdb's table has in-frame clones only and misses some. Of around 220,000 clones detected, more than 60% appear once; the ten largest clones hold about 4%. Sample: peripheral blood. Source of these receptors: a woman in her forties with active or convalescent COVID-19.

Points on this clone: A much bigger clone sits one base away, suggesting this may be a read error. The chain couples TRBV27 to TRBJ2-5; the D gene is possibly TRBD2 (7 bases). The V and J ends lost 2 bases and 5 bases respectively, with 9 bases between them. The CDR3 is 13 residues long. Germline V gene lookup returns CDR1 MNHEY and CDR2 SMNVEV (reference sequence). The CDR3 bases are TGTGCCAGCAGTTTAAGGGGGGGGGAGACCCAGTACTTC. This codes for CASSLRGGETQYF.

The chain links TRBV18 to TRBJ2-1, with 12 bases lining up with TRBD2. CDR1 is KGHSH and CDR2 is LQKENI in the germline V gene. This CDR3 spans 15 amino acids. Trimming took 2 bases from V and 7 from J; bases not matched to a gene: 3. The CDR3 here is CASSPTGTSGNEQFF. CDR3 sequence (DNA): TGTGCCAGCTCACCAACCGGGACTAGCGGGAATGAGCAGTTCTTC.

The chain uses TRBV10-3 and TRBJ2-1; TRBD2 matches 7 bases. Looked up from germline, CDR1 is ENHRY and CDR2 is SYGVKD. V shed 4 bases and J 4 bases; nucleotides not matched to a gene: 4. This CDR3 has 14 residues. Written as DNA, the CDR3 is TGTGCCATCAGTGTGGGAGCGGGATACAATGAGCAGTTCTTC. This gives the protein CAISVGAGYNEQFF.

In this sample, this clone turned up a few times. The J gene is TRBJ2-7, the V gene TRBV7-2; no definite D call. The germline V gene has CDR1 SGHTA and CDR2 FQGNSA. This CDR3 has 15 amino acids. Trimming left V 4 bases short and J 2 bases short, with 15 bases between. CDR3 coding DNA: TGTGCCAGCAGCTCGACACGATTAAGAGCCTACGAGCAGTACTTC. Translated, it gives CASSSTRLRAYEQYF. Together with reference TRBV7-2 and TRBJ2-7, the CDR3 gives the full variable domain: GAGVSQSPSNKVTEKGKDVELRCDPISGHTALYWYRQSLGQGLEFLIYFQGNSAPDKSGLPSDRFSAERTGGSVSTLTIQRTQQEDSAVYLCASSSTRLRAYEQYFGPGTRLTVT.

The chain has TRBV6-2 or TRBV6-3 and TRBJ2-4, with D perhaps TRBD1 (5 bases). Trimming took off 2 bases at V and 9 bases at J, with 11 bases between the two ends. CDR3 size: 13 residues. Germline CDR1 MNHEY, CDR2 SVGEGT. The CDR3 protein is CASSYTGRSIQYF. The CDR3 bases are TGTGCCAGCAGTTACACAGGTAGAAGCATTCAGTACTTC.

This clone has just one count. The J gene is TRBJ2-7, the V gene TRBV6-5, with 7 bases identical to TRBD1. The germline CDR1 and CDR2 sequences are MNHEY and SVGAGI. V was pared by 6 bases and J by 7 bases, with 6 bases of the junction left unmatched. The CDR3 spans 12 residues. CDR3 residues: CASRPPGQEQYV. CDR3 sequence (DNA): TGTGCCAGCAGGCCCCCGGGACAGGAGCAGTACGTC.

This chain connects TRBV9 to TRBJ2-3; a possible D gene is TRBD2 (5 bases). V lost 0 bases and J lost 6, with 14 bases in between. In germline, CDR1 is SGDLS, CDR2 YYNGEE. CDR3 length equals 15 residues. CDR3 residues: CASSVGTHPSDTQYF. DNA of the CDR3: TGTGCCAGCAGCGTAGGGACTCACCCCTCGGATACGCAGTATTTT. Filled out from reference TRBV9 and TRBJ2-3, the complete variable domain reads DSGVTQTPKHLITATGQRVTLRCSPRSGDLSVYWYQQSLDQGLQFLIQYYNGEERAKGNILERFSAQQFPDLHSELNLSSLELGDSALYFCASSVGTHPSDTQYFGPGTRLTVL.

This chain joins TRBV6-5 and TRBJ1-5, with D perhaps TRBD1 (5 bases). Germline V CDR1 and CDR2: MNHEY, SVGAGI. The CDR3 is 14 residues long. V was shortened by 7 bases and J by 3 bases, with 13 bases between the two germline ends. The CDR3 DNA reads as TGTGCCAGCAATCCCACAGGAGTCAATCAGCCCCAGCATTTT. Protein product: CASNPTGVNQPQHF.

This chain joins TRBV28 and TRBJ1-3; no reliable D call. Germline CDR1 reads MDHEN; CDR2 reads SYDVKM. The CDR3 is 18 amino acids. The germline V and J ends were trimmed by 6 bases and 2 bases, with 23 bases remaining between them. CDR3 DNA sequence: TGTGCCAGCAGCCCCGTATATGGCGGCTGGAGTACTGGAAACACCATATATTTT. It encodes CASSPVYGGWSTGNTIYF.

The chain carries TRBV20-1 and TRBJ1-2, with 12 bases fitting TRBD1. The CDR3 length is 13 residues. CDR1 is DFQATT and CDR2 is SNEGSKA in the germline V gene (reference sequence). With 3 bases clipped from V and 7 bases from J, the junction kept 3 bases outside the gene matches. In DNA form, the CDR3 reads TGCAGTGCTAGTGGGACAGGGGGCTTTGGCTACACCTTC. Translated: CSASGTGGFGYTF.

The CDR3 is CASRGDSDNQPQHF. DNA for the CDR3: TGTGCCAGCAGGGGGGACAGCGATAATCAGCCCCAGCATTTT. The chain couples TRBV25-1 to TRBJ1-5; TRBD1 agrees at 7 bases. Unmatched junction bases numbered 6, after V lost 6 bases and J lost 4 bases. The germline CDR1 and CDR2 sequences are MGHDK and SYGVNS. This CDR3 contains 14 residues.

This clone was detected only a few times. This chain links TRBV30 with TRBJ1-6; D not resolved. The length of the CDR3 is 13 residues. The germline V gene encodes CDR1 GTSNPN and CDR2 SVGIG (reference sequence). Trimming took 5 bases from V and 10 from J, leaving 15 bases between them. CDR3 in amino acids: CAWGDTAASPLHF. The CDR3 bases are TGTGCCTGGGGAGACACAGCGGCATCACCCCTCCACTTT.

This clone appeared once. The gene calls are TRBV6-1 and TRBJ1-5, with D maybe TRBD1 (6 bases). Trimming shortened V by 0 bases and J by 1 base, and 10 bases separated the two germline ends. Germline V gene data show CDR1 as MNHNS and CDR2 as SASEGT. The CDR3 is made up of 16 amino acids. The CDR3 DNA is TGTGCCAGCAGTGAAGCCGTGGGGGCAAGCAATCAGCCCCAGCATTTT. The encoded protein is CASSEAVGASNQPQHF.

The CDR3 coding sequence is TGTGCCAGCAGCACTCTGACAGGACCTTATGGCTACACCTTC. This codes for CASSTLTGPYGYTF. The chain employs TRBV7-8 and TRBJ1-2, with D possibly being TRBD1 (6 bases). Trimming took 5 bases from V and 5 from J, leaving 15 bases between them. Germline-derived CDR1 and CDR2 are SGHVS and FQNEAQ. There are 14 residues in the CDR3. The entire variable domain, with the rest obtained from reference TRBV7-8 and TRBJ1-2, is as follows: GAGVSQSPRYKVAKRGQDVALRCDPISGHVSLFWYQQALGQGPEFLTYFQNEAQLDKSGLPSDRFFAERPEGSVSTLKIQRTQQEDSAVYLCASSTLTGPYGYTFGSGTRLTVV.